Shown below are 18 T cell receptor beta chains from a single sample sequenced in a study of CD8 T cells in Susac syndrome. RNA in amounts of roughly 0.45 to 1 ug was reverse transcribed with random hexamers. TCRdb ran MiXCR on the immunoSEQ multiplex PCR reads and lists one entry per CDR3 protein. The sample consists of roughly 86,000 distinct CDR3 sequences, 96% of them appearing once. Sequences were obtained from CD8+ T cells from PBMCs. The receptors were sampled from a human donor with Susac syndrome.

This chain links TRBV3-1 with TRBJ2-1; the match to TRBD1 covers 8 bases. This CDR3 contains 14 residues. Per germline, CDR1 LGHDT and CDR2 YNNKEL (reference sequence). V dropped 6 bases and J dropped 8; count of bases not matched to a gene: 9. The CDR3 protein is CASSRDGQGDEQFF. Here the CDR3 DNA reads TGTGCCAGCAGTCGCGACGGACAGGGCGATGAGCAGTTCTTC.

This chain links TRBV11-3 with TRBJ2-7; TRBD2 aligns across 7 bases. CDR3 size: 14 residues. CDR1 and CDR2 from the germline V gene are SGHNT and YENEEA. V shed 3 bases and J 7 bases; nucleotides not matched to a gene: 9. CDR3 region: CASSLVGGMREQYF. The CDR3 coding sequence is TGTGCCAGCAGCTTGGTCGGGGGGATGAGGGAGCAGTACTTC. The complete variable domain, with remaining parts taken from reference TRBV11-3 and TRBJ2-7, reads EAGVVQSPRYKIIEKKQPVAFWCNPISGHNTLYWYLQNLGQGPELLIRYENEEAVDDSQLPKDRFSAERLKGVDSTLKIQPAELGDSAVYLCASSLVGGMREQYFGPGTRLTVT.

The chain employs TRBV9 and TRBJ2-7; perhaps TRBD2 as D (7 bases). V shed 4 bases and J shed 2 bases, with 16 bases lying between them. The germline gives CDR1 SGDLS, CDR2 YYNGEE. The CDR3 consists of 15 residues. CDR3 residues: CASSSSGGGAYEQYF. CDR3 nucleotides: TGTGCCAGCAGCTCATCAGGAGGGGGGGCCTACGAGCAGTACTTC.

The rearrangement links TRBV6-2 or TRBV6-3 to TRBJ1-1; tentative D call: TRBD1 (5 bases). Trimming stripped 7 bases from V and 3 bases from J, with 9 bases between. The germline gives CDR1 MNHEY, CDR2 SVGEGT. The CDR3 contains 12 residues. This CDR3 is CASKEGHTEAFF. CDR3 nucleotide sequence: TGTGCCAGCAAGGAGGGGCACACTGAAGCTTTCTTT.

V usage is TRBV20-1 and J usage is TRBJ2-3, with a possible D match to TRBD2 (5 bases). The CDR3 sequence is 18 residues long. Looked up from germline, CDR1 is DFQATT and CDR2 is SNEGSKA (reference sequence). The V end was cut by 0 bases, the J end by 3 bases, with 22 bases between. CDR3 bases: TGCAGTGCTAGAGATCCCCAGAGACTATCTCCTAGGACAGATACGCAGTATTTT. As protein: CSARDPQRLSPRTDTQYF.

The chain joins TRBV29-1 to TRBJ1-1; D is undetermined. Germline V gene data show CDR1 as SQVTM and CDR2 as ANQGSEA. The germline V and J ends were trimmed by 6 bases and 2 bases, with 10 bases remaining between them. The CDR3 totals 12 residues. For the CDR3, the DNA is TGCAGCGTCAACGACGGTAACACTGAAGCTTTCTTT. The encoded protein is CSVNDGNTEAFF.

This rearrangement joins TRBV20-1 to TRBJ2-2; 11 bases map to TRBD1. The ends lost 1 base at V and 5 bases at J; junction bases unmatched: 6. The CDR3 is 16 residues long. CDR1 is DFQATT and CDR2 is SNEGSKA in the germline V gene (reference sequence). CDR3 region: CSARGSGTGGTGELFF. The CDR3 DNA is TGCAGTGCTAGAGGATCCGGGACAGGGGGAACCGGGGAGCTGTTTTTT.

This rearrangement joins TRBV12-3 or TRBV12-4 to TRBJ1-2; a possible D gene is TRBD1 (6 bases). There are 12 residues in the CDR3. The germline V and J ends were trimmed by 5 bases and 10 bases, with 14 bases remaining between them. CDR3 region: CASSGTGRVYTF. The CDR3 region has the DNA TGTGCCAGCAGTGGAACAGGGAGAGTCTACACCTTC.

The rearrangement joins TRBV12-3 or TRBV12-4 to TRBJ1-2, with D perhaps TRBD1 (5 bases). The CDR3 contains 13 residues. Trimming pared 1 base from V and 8 bases from J, leaving 11 bases between. The CDR3 region is CASSLGTTNGYTF. CDR3 DNA sequence: TGTGCCAGCAGTTTAGGGACAACCAACGGCTACACCTTC.

The chain has TRBV6-1 and TRBJ2-4; tentative D call: TRBD1 (8 bases). This CDR3 contains 18 residues. Trimming cost V 11 bases and J 0 bases, with 26 bases left between them. The germline CDR1 and CDR2 sequences are MNHNS and SASEGT. The DNA of the CDR3 is TGTGCCCCTTGGACAGGGAGGGCGACCCACCTAGCCAAAAACATTCAGTACTTC. Its protein is CAPWTGRATHLAKNIQYF.

In its sample, this clonotype was seen once. The chain is built from TRBV11-2 and TRBJ1-2, with TRBD1 as a possible D gene (6 bases). V lost 4 bases to trimming and J lost 5 bases, with 14 bases between them. The germline V gene has CDR1 SGHAT and CDR2 FQNNGV. The CDR3 has 14 amino acids. The chain's CDR3 is CASSYLPQGYGYTF. The CDR3, as DNA: TGTGCCAGCAGCTACCTCCCACAGGGATATGGCTACACCTTC.

The chain combines TRBV6-1 with TRBJ1-2, with 7 bases aligning to TRBD1. J gave up 8 bases and V 5 bases, and 17 bases lay outside the gene matches. Per the germline V gene, CDR1 is MNHNS and CDR2 is SASEGT. There are 16 residues in the CDR3. The CDR3 coding sequence is TGTGCCAGCAGTCCCTCCTTAGGGTGGGAAGGGGGCGGCTACACCTTC. This codes for CASSPSLGWEGGGYTF.

The chain employs TRBV6-5 and TRBJ1-2; TRBD1 matches 7 bases. Per the germline V gene, CDR1 is MNHEY and CDR2 is SVGAGI. The CDR3 spans 13 residues. The J segment lost 7 bases and the V segment lost 5 bases, leaving 7 bases of the junction unmatched. For the CDR3, the DNA is TGTGCCAGCAGTCCGCGGACAGGATTTGGCTACACCTTC. As protein: CASSPRTGFGYTF.

The CDR3 reads CASSQDEGGNTIYF. The CDR3 nucleotides read TGTGCCAGCAGCCAAGATGAGGGCGGAAACACCATATATTTT. The chain combines TRBV14 with TRBJ1-3; no clear D gene. CDR3 size: 14 residues. Trimming pared 0 bases from V and 4 bases from J, leaving 7 bases between. Germline-derived CDR1 and CDR2 are SGHDN and FVKESK. The entire variable domain, with the rest obtained from reference TRBV14 and TRBJ1-3, is as follows: EAGVTQFPSHSVIEKGQTVTLRCDPISGHDNLYWYRRVMGKEIKFLLHFVKESKQDESGMPNNRFLAERTGGTYSTLKVQPAELEDSGVYFCASSQDEGGNTIYFGEGSWLTVV.

The gene calls are TRBV11-2 and TRBJ1-6; D may be TRBD1 (6 bases). CDR1 is SGHAT and CDR2 is FQNNGV in the germline V gene. CDR3 size: 20 residues. Trimming pared 4 bases from V and 5 bases from J, leaving 27 bases between. CDR3 region: CASSSASGSGTPSHNSPLHF. The CDR3 bases are TGTGCCAGCAGCTCCGCATCGGGTTCCGGGACACCGAGCCATAATTCACCCCTCCACTTT.

The rearrangement joins TRBV7-3 to TRBJ2-2, with 11 positions matching TRBD2. The CDR3 spans 15 residues. CDR1 and CDR2 from the germline V gene are SGHTA and FQGTGA. Trimming at V came to 5 bases and at J to 6 bases, leaving 5 bases not matched to a gene. DNA of the CDR3: TGTGCCAGCAGCCCCGGACTAGCGGGCGCCGGGGAGCTGTTTTTT. As protein: CASSPGLAGAGELFF.

Written as DNA, the CDR3 is TGTGCCAGCAACGGGAACACTGAAGCTTTCTTT. Translating gives CASNGNTEAFF. The chain uses TRBV6-2 or TRBV6-3 and TRBJ1-1; D not resolved. The CDR3 loop spans 11 amino acids. Deletions cut 7 bases from V and 1 base from J, with 4 bases between. The germline CDR1 and CDR2 sequences are MNHEY and SVGEGT.

The chain links TRBV20-1 to TRBJ1-5; no clear D. The CDR3 totals 15 residues. Trimming stripped 5 bases from V and 2 bases from J, with 16 bases between. Germline V gene data show CDR1 as DFQATT and CDR2 as SNEGSKA (reference sequence). CDR3 in DNA: TGCAGTGCTTCGGGATCCTCAGAGGGCAATCAGCCCCAGCATTTT. This sequence encodes CSASGSSEGNQPQHF.